Listed here is a single T cell receptor (beta chain). What it recognizes is unknown. This sample stems from a study of CD8+ T cells in alopecia areata. Study-wide results and caveats: An increase in clonality over normal scalp was evident in lesional scalp, especially alopecia totalis/universalis.

RNA extraction and reverse transcription yielded cDNA as sequencing template. The assay was immunoSEQ multiplex PCR, and TCRdb's table has in-frame clones only and misses some. The sample includes some 220,000 clones, roughly 56% seen only once; the top ten take about 1.6%. Germline V gene lookup returns CDR1 SGHAT and CDR2 FQNNGV. This CDR3 spans 15 amino acids. The V and J ends lost 5 bases and 3 bases, in that order; junction bases with no gene match: 7. The treatment: oral pan-JAK inhibitor, 5-10 mg twice daily. The chain recombines TRBV11-2 with TRBJ2-3; 8 bases match TRBD2. This receptor was obtained from a human donor with alopecia areata. The material sequenced was CD4+ T cells sorted from blood, taken at week 4, from a patient treated with tofacitinib. In DNA, the CDR3 is TGTGCCAGCAGCCTCGGGGGGGCCCGGACAGATACGCAGTATTTT. The encoded protein is CASSLGGARTDTQYF.